The T cell receptor beta chain under discussion was sequenced for a study of T cell responses to AZD1222 COVID-19 vaccine (dated by TCRdb to the early 2020s). Concerning the study at large: AZD1222 recipients with second doses at about 4 weeks or about 12 weeks were pooled, because spike-specific TCR depth and breadth did not differ between schedules. A total of 233 trial participants underwent TCR sequencing, of whom 200 to 220 received two doses of AZD1222 and about 26 received two doses of the MenACWY control vaccine. Trial participants were enrolled into age subgroups of 18-55, 56-69 and 70-plus years, which contained approximately 150, 28 and 58 TCR-sequenced participants, respectively. Results and caveats for the whole study, not just this receptor: CD4 TCRs associated with the vaccine covered the entire spike protein, and the dominant responses were in regions 160-218 and 743-854. After two AZD1222 doses, both the breadth and the depth of spike-specific TCRs were significantly higher than at day 0 and than in MenACWY recipients. The 56-69-year group was small, and its depth increase did not reach significance, likely because of low power. Participants were mostly white British, with more females than males. The authors suggested clonal diversity may have been underestimated. Because no day 14 peak-response samples were available, the repertoires could be characterized only after the peak T cell response. Epitopes outside the regions mutated in the B.1.351 and B.1.1.7 variants were reportedly recognized by nearly half of the unique spike-specific TCRs. Conclusions about previously exposed vaccinees are limited, since just a handful of AZD1222 recipients were seropositive for SARS-CoV-2 at baseline.

The CDR3 runs 13 residues from the cysteine to the phenylalanine. The DNA shown is the 39-base CDR3, in frame from base 1. Relative to germline, V is missing 7 bases and J is missing 5 bases, with 7 bases of the junction outside any gene match. The germline V gene supplies CDR1 SNHLY and CDR2 FYNNEI. What this sample's time point label stands for: baseline before first vaccination. Samples from vaccinated people were obtained from the UK trials COV001 and COV002, which included a single-blind randomized controlled phase 2/3 trial of AZD1222 (ChAdOx1 nCoV-19) in healthy adults. For TCRbeta chain sequencing, PBMC samples were collected from trial participants at day 0 and at day 28 after the second dose. A remark on this clone: The antigen this receptor binds is unknown. No base quality values were provided; no much bigger clone lies one nucleotide off.

The CDR3 regions of human TCRbeta chains were analyzed by immunosequencing. The original methods were these. TCRs in the repertoires were compared against a reference library of SARS-CoV-2-specific TCRs that had been generated with the MIRA antigen-specificity platform. Breadth was defined as the fraction of unique TCRs that were SARS-CoV-2-associated. Depth was defined as the fraction of total T cells that were SARS-CoV-2-associated. Each spike-specific TCR was assigned to its reactive spike region and to a CD4 or CD8 class using the MIRA data. Log10-transformed breadth and depth values were compared by one-way ANOVA with Sidak's multiple comparisons tests. TCRdb took this table from immuneACCESS and kept in-frame rearrangements with V and J called. Such tables lack part of the clones; where checked against another copy, unresolved V genes explain under half of the gap, and the rest is unexplained. The V and J calls and the clone size are those of that table, but D and trimming were determined from the DNA. Counted in this sample were about 50,000 clones; 70% to 90% of them appeared once. The leading ten clones occupy about 16% of the sample.

The V and J segments used are TRBV2 and TRBJ1-2; 7 central bases correspond to TRBD1. The sample in question was peripheral blood, obtained on day 0 of AZD1222 vaccination. This receptor was taken from an adult in good health. At the DNA level, the sequence is TGTGCCAGCAAGGGAACAGGGGAATATGGCTACACCTTC. Translated, it reads CASKGTGEYGYTF.